This T cell receptor beta chain is drawn from a study of low-dose radiotherapy and immunotherapy resistance in tumors (dated by TCRdb to between 2022 and 2023). For the study in its entirety: Cohort 1 received 0.5 Gy per fraction every 2 weeks, with a prescribed total PTV dose of 6.5 Gy. Cohort 2 received 1 Gy per fraction every two weeks, with a total of 13 Gy over 26 weeks. Nivolumab was administered intravenously as a 240 mg flat dose every two weeks, and ipilimumab was administered intravenously at 1 mg/kg every six weeks. Cyclophosphamide 200 mg/m2 was administered intravenously every two weeks, one day before each radiation and immunotherapy administration. Starting on cycle 1 day 1, patients took 300 mg of aspirin by mouth once a day for four cycles. Randomization of trial participants into treatment groups was not performed. Eight patients were included in the translational analysis: three from the first dose cohort and the first five from the second dose cohort.

TCRdb shows the sequencer as Illumina HiSeq 2500. Superscript III and a set of TRAV- and TRBV-specific primers were used to synthesize first-strand cDNA, so that both TCRalpha and TCRbeta chains were covered. TCRs were amplified for approximately 20 PCR cycles with Phusion, using a constant-region primer paired with the adapter attached to the V primers. Isolated mRNA was amplified with the MessageAmp II aRNA Amplification Kit, using a roughly 15-hour in vitro transcription at 37°C. mRNA for TCR sequencing was isolated with the Dynabeads mRNA DIRECT Purification Kit. Indexed Illumina adapters were added in a second Phusion PCR of 20 to 25 cycles, and the PCR products were purified with AMPure XP beads. In the original analysis: Custom Perl scripts were used to pool TCR sequences that encoded the same protein, to remove out-of-frame sequences, and to calculate the abundance of each clonotype. TCR sequences supported by only a single read were excluded from analysis. Repertoire metrics included Shannon entropy, Gini index, clonality, richness, and frequency of TCRs shared between repertoires. Through fastp at Q25 and MiXCR, TCRdb rebuilt clones from the public reads, retaining in-frame beta chains. Rows are unified per CDR3 protein, each entry keeping the most common DNA and genes. The V and J calls shown here were made by TCRdb, not taken from the authors' results. The sample includes tens of thousands of distinct CDR3 sequences, with about 23% observed a single time. Around 5% of the sample rests with the top ten.

Reading the label with the study, this specimen's time point is: before trial treatment. Donors were enrolled in RACIN, a single-arm phase I dose-escalation trial combining nivolumab, ipilimumab, aspirin, low-dose cyclophosphamide and low-dose radiotherapy. Eligible patients had advanced, TIL-negative solid tumors. This clonotype has more than one count but fewer than ten. Its antigen target is currently unknown. Qualities for individual bases were not recorded, and no much larger clone is one base off. The CDR3 runs 14 amino acids, cysteine and phenylalanine included. CDR3 DNA only is kept here, 42 bases in frame from base 1. Deletion took 1 base off V and 1 base off J, with a span of 5 bases between the germline ends. In the germline V gene (reference sequence), CDR1 corresponds to LGHDT and CDR2 to YNNKEL.

This receptor was obtained from a male donor with prostate cancer. The sample consisted of PBMCs, taken before treatment. The V and J genes are TRBV3-1 and TRBJ2-4, with the identity of the D gene unclear. The CDR3 has the sequence CASSQALAKNIQYF. The DNA sequence follows: TGTGCCAGCAGCCAAGCTTTGGCCAAAAACATTCAGTACTTC.